This entry lists 13 T cell receptor beta chains sequenced from one sample in a study of long-term antiretroviral therapy in people with HIV. The authors ran the immunoSEQ assay, v3.0, at survey level. Generated by immunoSEQ multiplex PCR, the TCRdb table keeps only in-frame clones and is missing some. The sample lists around 28,000 clones; 70% to 90% were seen once. Sample: unsorted PBMCs, taken 1.8 years after starting antiretroviral therapy. All receptors come from a young woman with HIV.

The chain is built from TRBV5-1 and TRBJ2-1; D is undetermined. Germline V lookup: CDR1 SGHRS, CDR2 YFSETQ. This CDR3 spans 13 amino acids. V shed 4 bases and J shed 8 bases, with 13 bases lying between them. For the CDR3, the DNA is TGCGCCAGCAGCCCCCCCCCGAGTGATGAGCAGTTCTTC. It is translated as CASSPPPSDEQFF.

This chain links TRBV19 with TRBJ2-1; 8 nucleotides match TRBD2. V shed 6 bases, J shed 2 bases, and the junction held 6 bases outside the gene matches. CDR1 is LNHDA and CDR2 is SQIVND in the germline V gene (reference sequence). The CDR3 length is 15 residues. CDR3 in DNA: TGTGCCAGTAGCCAAACTAGCGGACCCTACAATGAGCAGTTCTTC. Its protein is CASSQTSGPYNEQFF.

The V and J genes are TRBV5-6 and TRBJ2-5; D is possibly TRBD1 or TRBD2 (5 bases each). Trimming left V 3 bases short and J 1 base short, with 13 bases between. The CDR3 runs 15 residues. Germline CDR1 reads SGHDT; CDR2 reads YYEEEE. This CDR3 is CASSSSGTLQETQYF. The DNA for the CDR3 is TGTGCCAGCAGCTCTTCAGGGACCCTCCAAGAGACCCAGTACTTC.

This chain joins TRBV14 and TRBJ2-2; the match to TRBD2 covers 8 bases. The junction had 3 bases not matched to a gene; V was cut back by 0 bases and J by 3 bases. The CDR3 is 16 residues long. CDR1 is SGHDN and CDR2 is FVKESK in the germline V gene. CDR3 residues: CASSQDPAGDTGELFF. CDR3 nucleotide sequence: TGTGCCAGCAGCCAAGATCCAGCGGGGGACACCGGGGAGCTGTTTTTT.

V is TRBV6-5 and J is TRBJ2-7; TRBD2 aligns across 10 bases. Unmatched junction bases numbered 6, after V lost 0 bases and J lost 4 bases. CDR3 length equals 16 residues. Germline V CDR1 and CDR2: MNHEY, SVGAGI. CDR3: CASSYSITSGTYEQYF. CDR3 coding DNA: TGTGCCAGCAGTTACTCGATTACTAGCGGGACGTACGAGCAGTACTTC.

This sequence joins TRBV7-2 and TRBJ1-5; D remains unclear. CDR1 SGHTA and CDR2 FQGNSA come from the germline V gene. This CDR3 spans 14 amino acids. Trimming stripped 2 bases from V and 0 bases from J, with 5 bases between. CDR3 sequence reads: CASSLRLSNQPQHF. In DNA form, the CDR3 reads TGTGCCAGCAGCTTAAGGCTTAGCAATCAGCCCCAGCATTTT.

The V gene is TRBV10-3, the J gene TRBJ2-1, with 10 bases lining up with TRBD1. The CDR3 runs to 15 residues. Germline trimming cut 6 bases from V and 7 bases from J; bases unmatched to any gene: 9. Germline CDR1 ENHRY, CDR2 SYGVKD. DNA of the CDR3: TGTGCCATCAGAGACGGGGACAGGGGAACAAATGAGCAGTTCTTC. It is translated as CAIRDGDRGTNEQFF.

The chain uses TRBV6-1 and TRBJ1-5; 7 bases line up with TRBD1. This CDR3 spans 14 amino acids. CDR1 and CDR2 from the germline V gene are MNHNS and SASEGT. V was pared by 6 bases and J by 0 bases, with 2 bases of the junction left unmatched. The CDR3 is CASRDRNSNQPQHF. CDR3 sequence (DNA): TGTGCCAGCAGGGACAGGAATAGCAATCAGCCCCAGCATTTT.

The chain has TRBV9 and TRBJ2-7; no clear D. This CDR3 contains 14 residues. V dropped 0 bases and J dropped 3 bases, with 10 bases sitting between them. Germline CDR1 is SGDLS and CDR2 is YYNGEE. CDR3 sequence reads: CASSVDGSFYEQYF. The CDR3 region has the DNA TGTGCCAGCAGCGTAGATGGCAGTTTCTACGAGCAGTACTTC.

Regarding this clone: One junction end disagrees with the germline gene, perhaps due to a read error. This rearrangement joins TRBV7-7 to TRBJ2-5; 9 bases are shared with TRBD1. Gene TRBJ2-7 matches the end of the DNA better, so the J call may be wrong. Germline CDR1 SSHAT, CDR2 FNYEAQ (reference sequence). This CDR3 region has 15 residues. CDR3 loop: CASSPGTGISYEQYF. CDR3 DNA sequence: TGTGCTAGCAGTCCCGGGACAGGGATTTCCTACGAGCAGTACTTC.

The J gene is TRBJ2-2, the V gene TRBV5-4; 8 nucleotides align to TRBD2. Germline CDR1 SGHNT, CDR2 YYREEE (reference sequence). The trim removed 2 bases at V and 3 bases at J, leaving 6 bases unmatched. This CDR3 has 16 amino acids. CDR3 sequence reads: CASSLTGTSDTGELFF. The CDR3 nucleotides read TGTGCCAGCAGCTTAACCGGGACTAGTGACACCGGGGAGCTGTTTTTT.

The V call is TRBV4-1, the J call TRBJ2-1; D might be TRBD1 or TRBD2, each matching 5 bases. V was shortened by 2 bases and J by 0 bases, with 8 bases between the two germline ends. Germline lookup yields CDR1 MGHRA and CDR2 YSYEKL. The length of the CDR3 is 15 residues. CDR3 residues: CASSQLGTSYNEQFF. The CDR3 DNA follows: TGCGCCAGCAGCCAACTGGGGACCTCCTACAATGAGCAGTTCTTC.

The chain links TRBV9 to TRBJ2-4, with D perhaps TRBD2 (6 bases). This CDR3 has 18 amino acids. Germline V gene sequence: CDR1 SGDLS, CDR2 YYNGEE. V lost 0 bases, J lost 1 base, and 17 bases lay in between. CDR3 nucleotide sequence: TGTGCCAGCAGCGTAGGGGCTGGAGCGGGTGGGGCCAAAAACATTCAGTACTTC. Translating it yields CASSVGAGAGGAKNIQYF.